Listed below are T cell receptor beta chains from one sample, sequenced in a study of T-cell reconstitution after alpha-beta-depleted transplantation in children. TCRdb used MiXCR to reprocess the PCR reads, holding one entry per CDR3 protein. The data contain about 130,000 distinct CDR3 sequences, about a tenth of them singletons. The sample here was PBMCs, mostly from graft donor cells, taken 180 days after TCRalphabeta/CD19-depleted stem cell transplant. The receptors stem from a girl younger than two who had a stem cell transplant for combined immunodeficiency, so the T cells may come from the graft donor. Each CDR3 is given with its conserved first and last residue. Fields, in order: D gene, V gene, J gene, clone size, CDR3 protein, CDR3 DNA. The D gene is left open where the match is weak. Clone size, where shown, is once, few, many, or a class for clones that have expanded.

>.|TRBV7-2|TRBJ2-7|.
CASGISAVYEQYF
TGTGCCAGCGGAATTTCGGCTGTCTACGAGCAGTACTTC
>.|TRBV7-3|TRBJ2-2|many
CASSRGHANTGELFF
TGTGCCAGCAGCCGAGGACACGCGAACACCGGGGAGCTGTTTTTT
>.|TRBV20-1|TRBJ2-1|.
CSASKGNEQFF
TGCAGTGCTAGTAAGGGTAATGAGCAGTTCTTC
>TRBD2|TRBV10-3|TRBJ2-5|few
CAISSSSGRRETQYF
TGTGCCATCAGTTCCTCTAGCGGGAGAAGGGAGACCCAGTACTTC
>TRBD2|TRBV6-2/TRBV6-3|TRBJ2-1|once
CASIPSGSSYNEQFF
TGTGCCAGCATTCCTAGCGGGAGCTCCTACAATGAGCAGTTCTTC
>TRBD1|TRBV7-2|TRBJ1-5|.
CASSPNNGQVAWRFNQPQHF
TGTGCCAGCAGCCCGAATAATGGACAGGTTGCCTGGCGATTCAATCAGCCCCAGCATTTT
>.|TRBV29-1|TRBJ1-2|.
CSVEAFGPNYGYTF
TGCAGCGTTGAGGCTTTTGGCCCGAACTATGGCTACACCTTC
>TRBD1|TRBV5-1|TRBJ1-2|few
CASSRVDRGPGSYTF
TGCGCCAGCAGCCGAGTCGACAGGGGGCCTGGGAGCTACACCTTC
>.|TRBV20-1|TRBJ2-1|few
CSTLGWSYNEQFF
TGCAGCACGTTAGGTTGGTCCTACAATGAGCAGTTCTTC
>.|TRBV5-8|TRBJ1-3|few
CASSLYTIYF
TGTGCCAGCAGCTTGTACACCATATATTTT